This T cell receptor (beta chain) appears in the sequencing data of a study of Ad26.COV2.S vaccination and SARS-CoV-2 variants. Study details: Vaccine-arm donor from the placebo-controlled COV1001 Ad26.COV2.S trial. Study-wide results and limits: After vaccination, substantial breadth of spike-specific CD8+ and CD4+ responses was reported. It was found that vaccine and placebo recipients had similar non-spike TCR breadth. Possible underestimation of total T cell responses by the TCR breadth and depth analyses was noted.

Regarding this clone: What it binds is unknown.

Here immunoSEQ multiplex PCR was the method, and the copy in TCRdb shows in-frame clones only, minus some. The data contain some 350,000 clones, 85% of them seen just once; the ten biggest clones take up roughly 3.3%. Trimming removed 0 bases at V and 2 bases at J, with 14 bases between. Germline CDR1 GTSNPN, CDR2 SVGIG (reference sequence). The CDR3 runs to 16 residues. Sample treatment: around 19 received Ad26.COV2.S at low or high dose, single or two shots; several received placebo; per-sample allocation not given. Collection of samples fell on day 63 after the first vaccine or placebo injection. V is TRBV30 and J is TRBJ2-1, with D possibly called TRBD1 or TRBD2 (6 bases each). The receptor was derived from a person between 18 and 65 years old who received the Ad26.COV2.S COVID-19 vaccine or a placebo. Sequences were derived from peripheral blood, sampled in a trial of Ad26.COV2.S vaccine versus placebo. The CDR3 DNA reads TGTGCCTGGAGTGTTCTTAGGGGGGAGCCCTACAATGAGCAGTTCTTC. Amino acids: CAWSVLRGEPYNEQFF.